These T cell receptor beta chains were read from a single sample in a study of blood T cell repertoires in COVID-19. TCRdb's copy holds only in-frame clones and misses some; the assay was immunoSEQ multiplex PCR. The data show 350,000 to 450,000 clones, roughly nine tenths seen once. Material: PBMCs or T cells enriched from blood (not recorded which). These TCRs come from a young man who had recovered from COVID-19. Both conserved end residues are part of each CDR3. D genes are given only for firm matches.

j_call d_call v_call cdr3_length cdr3_aa
TRBJ1-1 TRBD1 TRBV28 15 CASSSTGAPNTEAFF
TRBJ2-5 NA TRBV30 11 CAWSVHETQYF
TRBJ2-6 TRBD1 TRBV18 18 CASSSGDRGQTGANVLTF
TRBJ2-7 TRBD2 TRBV4-1 14 CASSPGLANYEQYF
TRBJ2-4 NA TRBV19 14 CASSGRVSKNIQYF
TRBJ1-1 NA TRBV20-1 11 CSTPQGGNTFF
TRBJ2-5 NA TRBV20-1 11 CSAIQQETQYF
TRBJ1-5 NA TRBV6-1 15 CASSEGDFGNQPQHF
TRBJ1-2 NA TRBV5-4 13 CASSPGGERGYTF
TRBJ2-7 NA TRBV5-1 15 CASSTSGSTSHEQYF
TRBJ2-1 TRBD2 TRBV27 16 CASSLSSGGAGNEQFF
TRBJ2-2 TRBD2 TRBV15 19 CATSRDYSSGTRDTGELFF
TRBJ2-2 TRBD2 TRBV10-1 15 CASGHSGTNTGELFF
TRBJ2-1 NA TRBV6-5 12 CASLGHGAVQFF
TRBJ2-5 TRBD2 TRBV29-1 12 CSAAGGKETQYF
TRBJ2-1 NA TRBV24-1 16 CATSGPGESSYNEQFF
TRBJ2-1 TRBD2 TRBV27 15 CASSLEGLAFSEQFF
TRBJ1-5 TRBD1 TRBV2 14 CASSGQGSNQPQHF
TRBJ2-7 NA TRBV3-1/TRBV3-2 15 CASSRNSGVVYEQYF
TRBJ2-2 TRBD1 TRBV6-5 15 CASSSLQGTTGELFF
TRBJ2-3 NA TRBV19 18 CASSRDFLESTRTDTQYF
TRBJ2-1 TRBD2 TRBV6-5 16 CASSYSAGGWGSEQFF
TRBJ2-3 NA TRBV28 16 CASSSDSSGYADTQYF
TRBJ1-1 TRBD1 TRBV19 14 CASSPQGENTEAFF
TRBJ2-7 NA TRBV6-5 14 CASSLRRESYEQYF
TRBJ1-5 NA TRBV7-9 15 CASSSTDLGAEPQHF
TRBJ1-2 NA TRBV2 13 CASKRDTNYGYTF
TRBJ2-1 NA TRBV18 12 CASSPLRDEQFF
TRBJ1-5 NA TRBV2 13 CASSLTGDQPQHF
TRBJ2-7 TRBD2 TRBV13 15 CASSLGGPQSYEQYF
TRBJ1-1 TRBD1 TRBV6-5 16 CASSYFSQGAGTEAFF
TRBJ2-1 NA TRBV12-3/TRBV12-4 12 CASSSGVNEQFF
TRBJ2-1 NA TRBV27 12 CASSLTSNEQFF
TRBJ1-3 TRBD1 TRBV5-1 17 CASSRPGGDRTGNTIYF
TRBJ1-5 TRBD1 TRBV6-5 14 CASSPGQGARPQHF
TRBJ2-2 NA TRBV7-9 13 CASSLQGTGELFF
TRBJ2-2 NA TRBV12-3/TRBV12-4 13 CASIPQPGGELFF
TRBJ1-1 NA TRBV30 13 CAWSVVGTFWAFF
TRBJ1-1 NA TRBV2 11 CASSVLVGAFF
TRBJ2-7 NA TRBV5-1 14 CASSLLGITGEQYF
TRBJ2-7 NA TRBV28 14 CASREYPLGDEQYF